What follows is one T cell receptor (beta chain) and its context. The data were taken from a study of control samples from healthy donors and cancer patients. The table came from immunoSEQ multiplex PCR; TCRdb's copy has only in-frame clones and leaves some out. The repertoire table contains approximately 190,000 clones. CDR3 length: 14 amino acids. V trimming: 5 bases; J trimming: 2 bases; junction bases outside the gene matches: 3. Germline V gene lookup returns CDR1 KGHDR and CDR2 SFDVKD. This receptor was identified in a woman in her twenties or thirties in good health. The V and J genes are TRBV24-1 and TRBJ2-7; 9 bases map to TRBD1. The sample consisted of blood. Here the CDR3 reads CATSAGQGAYEQYF. CDR3 in DNA: TGTGCCACCAGTGCGGGACAGGGAGCCTACGAGCAGTACTTC.